These T cell receptor beta chains were read from a single sample in a study of T cells in Graves' hyperthyroidism and ophthalmopathy. One entry per CDR3 protein results from TCRdb running MiXCR on the multiplex PCR reads. The sample includes about 380,000 distinct CDR3 sequences, about 14% of them seen just once. The sequenced sample consisted of blood. The origin of the receptors is a woman aged 60 to 75 with Graves' hyperthyroidism. The CDR3 runs from the conserved cysteine through the conserved F or W. The D gene is left open where the match is weak. Part of the rows lack a size; the others show once, few, many or a class for expanded clones.

v_call	j_call	d_call	clone_size	cdr3_aa	cdr3_nt
TRBV28	TRBJ1-1	-	many	CASSFAGSMNTEAFF	TGTGCCAGCAGTTTCGCGGGCAGCATGAACACTGAAGCTTTCTTT
TRBV19	TRBJ2-2	-	-	CASSIVNLNTGELFF	TGTGCCAGTAGTATAGTCAACCTGAACACCGGGGAGCTGTTTTTT
TRBV19	TRBJ1-5	-	once	CASSIRGGGRPQHF	TGTGCCAGTAGTATTAGGGGGGGCGGACGGCCCCAGCATTTT
TRBV10-3	TRBJ1-4	-	-	CATGATNEKLFF	TGTGCCACCGGTGCAACTAATGAAAAACTGTTTTTT
TRBV3-1	TRBJ1-1	-	-	CAGSRDSSSRGTEAFF	TGTGCCGGGAGCCGGGACTCCTCATCGCGGGGCACTGAAGCTTTCTTT
TRBV4-2	TRBJ1-4	-	once	CASTRGGNEKLFF	TGTGCCAGCACCCGTGGCGGGAATGAAAAACTGTTTTTT
TRBV5-1	TRBJ2-1	TRBD2	many	CASSTQAGGSYNEQFF	TGCGCCAGCAGCACCCAGGCGGGGGGCTCCTACAATGAGCAGTTCTTC
TRBV10-3	TRBJ2-5	TRBD2	few	CAASLSGTSGGETQYF	TGTGCCGCCTCCCTTTCTGGGACTAGCGGGGGTGAGACCCAGTACTTC
TRBV24-1	TRBJ2-2	TRBD2	-	CATSDTLAGTNTGELFF	TGTGCCACCAGTGATACCCTAGCGGGCACTAACACCGGGGAGCTGTTTTTT
TRBV6-1	TRBJ2-3	-	many	CARDADSHPGDGDTQYF	TGTGCCAGAGACGCAGACTCACACCCGGGAGATGGTGATACGCAGTATTTT
TRBV7-3	TRBJ2-1	-	-	CASSITRGDNEQFF	TGTGCCAGCAGCATAACTAGGGGCGACAATGAGCAGTTCTTC
TRBV19	TRBJ2-2	-	-	CASSKWTDNTGELFF	TGTGCCAGTAGTAAGTGGACAGATAACACCGGGGAGCTGTTTTTT
TRBV20-1	TRBJ1-4	-	many	CSARPGSEKLFF	TGCAGTGCTAGGCCCGGCAGTGAAAAACTGTTTTTT
TRBV9	TRBJ1-1	-	many	CASSLRGPGTEAFF	TGTGCCAGCAGCCTCCGGGGCCCGGGCACTGAAGCTTTCTTT
TRBV10-2	TRBJ2-1	TRBD2	-	CASSDLAGGDDEQFF	TGCGCCAGCAGTGACCTAGCGGGGGGGGATGATGAGCAGTTCTTC
TRBV11-3	TRBJ1-6	-	many	CASSRGTGIWDSPLHF	TGTGCCAGCAGCCGCGGCACAGGGATCTGGGATTCACCCCTCCACTTT
TRBV27	TRBJ1-1	TRBD1	many	CASSAGPGQGHTEAFF	TGTGCCAGCAGCGCCGGCCCGGGACAGGGCCACACTGAAGCTTTCTTT
TRBV6-1	TRBJ2-3	-	many	CASSNASDTQYF	TGTGCCAGCAGCAACGCTTCAGATACGCAGTATTTT
TRBV10-3	TRBJ2-7	TRBD2	many	CAISPTSGGSYEQYF	TGTGCCATCAGTCCCACTAGCGGGGGATCCTACGAGCAGTACTTC
TRBV24-1	TRBJ1-2	-	many	CATRDRNYGYTF	TGTGCCACCCGCGACAGGAACTATGGCTACACCTTC
TRBV6-1	TRBJ2-5	-	few	CASSSQGPQETQYF	TGTGCCAGCAGTAGCCAGGGCCCCCAAGAGACCCAGTACTTC
TRBV30	TRBJ2-1	TRBD1	many	CAWRGQVNEQFF	TGTGCCTGGAGGGGACAGGTCAATGAGCAGTTCTTC
TRBV6-1	TRBJ1-5	-	many	CASSPDLNQPQHF	TGTGCCAGCAGCCCGGACCTCAATCAGCCCCAGCATTTT
TRBV20-1	TRBJ2-3	-	-	CSARDRRLTDTQYF	TGCAGTGCTAGAGACAGACGCCTGACAGATACGCAGTATTTT
TRBV12-3/TRBV12-4	TRBJ2-7	TRBD1	many	CASSHWGQGGSPHEQYF	TGTGCCAGCAGCCATTGGGGACAGGGCGGATCTCCCCACGAGCAGTACTTC
TRBV3-1	TRBJ2-2	TRBD1	-	CASSPYTGANTGELFF	TGTGCCAGCAGCCCCTATACAGGGGCGAACACCGGGGAGCTGTTTTTT
TRBV28	TRBJ2-7	-	many	CASRTAGHEQYF	TGTGCCAGCAGGACGGCAGGGCACGAGCAGTACTTC
TRBV20-1	TRBJ1-1	-	many	CSARERWQVTEAFF	TGCAGTGCTAGAGAGAGATGGCAGGTTACTGAAGCTTTCTTT
TRBV5-4	TRBJ2-7	TRBD2	few	CASSPELPSAGGHEQYF	TGTGCCAGCAGCCCAGAACTCCCTTCAGCGGGAGGGCACGAGCAGTACTTC
TRBV7-9	TRBJ2-3	-	few	CASSPPTGRDTQYF	TGTGCCAGCAGCCCTCCGACGGGGAGAGATACGCAGTATTTT
TRBV18	TRBJ2-3	TRBD2	many	CASSPATSGSNPDTQYF	TGTGCCAGCTCACCAGCCACTAGCGGGAGTAATCCGGATACGCAGTATTTT
TRBV10-3	TRBJ1-3	-	many	CAIMGTSSGNTIYF	TGTGCCATCATGGGGACGAGCTCTGGAAACACCATATATTTT
TRBV24-1	TRBJ2-5	-	many	CATSDAPGQTYQETQYF	TGTGCCACCAGTGATGCCCCGGGACAAACGTACCAAGAGACCCAGTACTTC
TRBV5-6	TRBJ2-1	TRBD2	few	CASSLGGLAGLYNEQFF	TGTGCCAGCAGCTTGGGGGGACTAGCGGGACTATACAATGAGCAGTTCTTC
TRBV12-5	TRBJ2-1	-	many	CASGFGGPENEQFF	TGTGCTAGTGGTTTCGGAGGGCCGGAAAATGAGCAGTTCTTC
TRBV20-1	TRBJ2-5	-	many	CSAILYDTETQYF	TGCAGTGCTATATTATATGACACTGAGACCCAGTACTTC
TRBV14	TRBJ2-2	TRBD1	-	CASSQVVGGGTGELFF	TGTGCCAGCAGCCAAGTCGTAGGGGGCGGCACCGGGGAGCTGTTTTTT
TRBV5-1	TRBJ2-5	-	-	CASSPSPPGAVGETQYF	TGCGCCAGCAGCCCCTCACCCCCGGGGGCTGTTGGAGAGACCCAGTACTTC
TRBV14	TRBJ2-1	TRBD1	-	CASSLETGGNYNEQFF	TGTGCCAGCAGCCTCGAGACAGGGGGCAACTACAATGAGCAGTTCTTC
TRBV15	TRBJ1-2	-	many	CATSRDTGGFYGYTF	TGTGCCACCAGCAGAGATACAGGCGGATTCTATGGCTACACCTTC
TRBV28	TRBJ2-7	-	many	CASFYNYEQYF	TGTGCCAGCTTTTACAACTACGAGCAGTACTTC
TRBV24-1	TRBJ2-2	-	many	CATSDLRIANGELFF	TGTGCCACCAGTGATTTGCGAATAGCGAACGGGGAGCTGTTTTTT
TRBV28	TRBJ1-2	TRBD1	many	CASSSTGINYGYTF	TGTGCCAGCAGTTCGACAGGGATTAACTATGGCTACACCTTC
TRBV12-3/TRBV12-4	TRBJ2-5	-	many	CASSPSPPNQETQYF	TGTGCCAGCAGTCCATCGCCGCCTAACCAAGAGACCCAGTACTTC
TRBV2	TRBJ1-1	TRBD1	many	CASGYQGAVTEAFF	TGTGCCAGCGGGTATCAGGGGGCTGTCACTGAAGCTTTCTTT
TRBV20-1	TRBJ2-2	-	many	CSARDMDTGELFF	TGCAGTGCTAGAGATATGGACACCGGGGAGCTGTTTTTT
TRBV10-1	TRBJ1-4	TRBD1	many	CASSSDRDSPEKLFF	TGCGCCAGCAGTTCCGACCGGGACAGTCCCGAAAAACTGTTTTTT
TRBV5-1	TRBJ2-7	TRBD1	many	CASSFGTGGAGEQYF	TGCGCCAGCAGCTTCGGAACAGGGGGCGCAGGGGAGCAGTACTTC
TRBV5-1	TRBJ1-1	-	-	CASGGLRNTEAFF	TGCGCCAGCGGGGGGCTACGTAACACTGAAGCTTTCTTT